The clone carrying this T cell receptor (beta chain) was found many times. The target antigen is unknown. CDR3 size: 12 residues. Trimming took 5 bases from V and 4 from J, leaving 9 bases between them. Unique molecular identifiers were built into the TCRbeta library. Each CDR3 protein gets one entry after TCRdb re-called the PCR reads with MiXCR. The table records fewer than 350,000 distinct CDR3 sequences, 6% to 10% of them present only once. The data derive from a study of T-cell reconstitution after alpha-beta-depleted transplantation in children. Study findings and constraints: From newly produced T cells came most of the T-cell counts and diversity one year after transplant. High day-60 TCRbeta diversity in some patients came from surviving recipient T cells and thymic progenitors. Two months or so post-transplant, alpha-beta T cells reportedly derived from several hundred expanded graft clones.

Sequencing used peripheral blood, obtained 360 days after TCRalphabeta/CD19-depleted stem cell transplant. This clonotype was sampled from a female patient aged 2-10 years who had a stem cell transplant for Fanconi anemia, so the T cells may come from the graft donor. The chain uses TRBV12-3 or TRBV12-4 and TRBJ2-7; perhaps D is TRBD1 or TRBD2 (5 bases each). The CDR3 region has the DNA TGTGCCAGCAGTGTGAGGGGTTACGAGCAGTACTTC. Translation gives CASSVRGYEQYF.